These 10 T cell receptor beta chains came from one sample sequenced in a study of regulatory T cells in long-lasting Graves disease. The time point denotes: newly diagnosed GD, antithyroid drugs for less than 3 months. TCR sequences were obtained from RNA taken from PBMCs. HTBI primers from iRepertoire and Arm-PCR of CDR3 regions yielded the TCR beta libraries. MiXCR, applied by TCRdb to the multiplex PCR reads, yields one record per CDR3 protein. The sample lists 400,000 to 500,000 distinct CDR3 sequences; approximately 15% were seen once. This same sample was also taken into another study, of T cells in Graves' hyperthyroidism and ophthalmopathy.

The starting material was peripheral blood mononuclear cells (PBMCs), obtained at new diagnosis, from a patient treated with antithyroid drugs. The receptors shown here come from a woman aged 50 to 65 with Graves disease.

This clonotype was observed a few times. A junction boundary mismatches the germline segment, possibly from a read error. The chain has TRBV6-5 and TRBJ2-7, with TRBD2 identical over 8 bases. Germline values: CDR1 MNHEY, CDR2 SVGAGI. The CDR3 spans 12 residues. CDR3 DNA: TGTGCCAGCAGTTACAACCAGCGGGAGACGCACTTC. Translation gives CASSYNQRETHF.

In this sample, this clonotype turned up many times. This chain uses TRBV2 with TRBJ2-7; D might be TRBD2 (6 bases). Germline V gives CDR1 SNHLY, CDR2 FYNNEI. V lost 3 bases, J lost 1 base, and 10 bases lay in between. This CDR3 is built from 14 residues. CDR3 sequence: CASSDWDWSYEQYF. The CDR3 nucleotides read TGTGCCAGCAGTGACTGGGACTGGTCCTACGAGCAGTACTTC.

This clonotype was detected many times. A much larger clone differs by one base, so this may be a read error. This CDR3 is CASSLTRDENYEQYF. In nucleotides, the CDR3 is TGTGCCAGCAGTTTAACCCGGGACGAGAACTACGAGCAGTACTTC. V is TRBV28 and J is TRBJ2-7; D may match TRBD1 or TRBD2 (5 bases each). Trimming pared 2 bases from V and 3 bases from J, leaving 14 bases between. In germline, CDR1 is MDHEN, CDR2 SYDVKM. The CDR3 is 15 residues long.

The gene calls are TRBV12-3 or TRBV12-4 and TRBJ1-5; 10 positions agree with TRBD1. There are 15 residues in the CDR3. The J segment lost 3 bases and the V segment lost 4 bases, leaving 3 bases of the junction unmatched. The CDR3 region is CASSSDRGFNQPQHF. For the CDR3, the DNA is TGTGCCAGCAGTTCGGACAGGGGGTTCAATCAGCCCCAGCATTTT.

This clonotype was picked up many times. This sequence joins TRBV5-1 and TRBJ2-3; D is perhaps TRBD2 (5 bases). The length of the CDR3 is 16 residues. CDR1 and CDR2 from the germline V gene are SGHRS and YFSETQ. Trimming left V 0 bases short and J 2 bases short, with 13 bases between. The CDR3 loop reads CASSLELAQSTDTQYF. CDR3 in DNA: TGCGCCAGCAGCTTGGAGCTAGCACAATCCACAGATACGCAGTATTTT.

This clonotype was seen ten or more times. The chain has TRBV28 and TRBJ2-2; D gene unclear. The germline CDR1 and CDR2 sequences are MDHEN and SYDVKM. The germline V and J ends were trimmed by 7 bases and 0 bases, with 9 bases remaining between them. The length of the CDR3 is 14 residues. CDR3 amino acids: CASNPHTNTGELFF. The CDR3 nucleotides are TGTGCCAGCAATCCCCACACGAACACCGGGGAGCTGTTTTTT.

This clonotype was observed a handful of times. This chain uses TRBV6-1 with TRBJ2-1; D gene unclear. The CDR3 is made up of 13 amino acids. Per germline, CDR1 MNHNS and CDR2 SASEGT. V was shortened by 6 bases and J by 8 bases, with 14 bases between the two germline ends. In DNA, the CDR3 is TGTGCCAGCAGGCCCGCGAGACGTCATGAGCAGTTCTTC. It codes for CASRPARRHEQFF.

This clonotype showed up just a few times. CDR3 sequence (DNA): TGTGCCAGCAGTGAACCGGGACTAGCGGGAGATGAGCAGTTCTTC. It codes for CASSEPGLAGDEQFF. The V call is TRBV6-1, the J call TRBJ2-1; 14 positions match TRBD2. Germline CDR1 reads MNHNS; CDR2 reads SASEGT. This CDR3 has 15 residues. Losses at the gene ends were 2 bases for V and 8 bases for J; bases not matched to a gene: 2.

This clonotype was observed a few times. The chain has TRBV28 and TRBJ1-1; 9 positions agree with TRBD1. Per the germline V gene, CDR1 is MDHEN and CDR2 is SYDVKM. V lost 2 bases and J lost 5; bases outside the gene matches: 6. The CDR3 length is 15 residues. CDR3 nucleotide sequence: TGTGCCAGCAGTTTAGTCGGACAGGGGCGAACTGAAGCTTTCTTT. Translation gives CASSLVGQGRTEAFF.

This clonotype was detected a few times. V usage is TRBV5-4 and J usage is TRBJ1-5, with TRBD1 identical over 8 bases. This CDR3 spans 13 amino acids. The V gene's germline CDR1 is SGHNT and CDR2 YYREEE (reference sequence). Trimming at V came to 7 bases and at J to 6 bases, leaving 6 bases not matched to a gene. The CDR3 loop reads CASSDRVPQPQHF. CDR3 in DNA: TGTGCCAGCTCGGACAGGGTTCCTCAGCCCCAGCATTTT.